These T cell receptor beta chains were read from a single sample in a study of T cell repertoires in cytomegalovirus infection. TCRdb re-analysed the reads in MiXCR, keeping a single row per CDR3 protein. The sample records a few hundred thousand distinct CDR3 sequences, 18% being singletons. What was sequenced was PBMCs. These receptors all come from a human donor in good health (CMV status not recorded). Some clones in this sample may be carry-over from other donors' samples. The CDR3 runs from the conserved cysteine through the conserved F or W. A D gene is named only where the DNA matches it firmly. Clone sizes are given selectively: once, few, many, or a class where the clone is expanded.

J gene: TRBJ2-1; D gene: TRBD2; clone size: many; V gene: TRBV7-2; CDR3 protein: CASSLSPAGGGNEQFF; CDR3 DNA: TGTGCCAGCAGCTTATCCCCCGCGGGGGGGGGGAATGAGCAGTTCTTC
J gene: TRBJ2-1; D gene: NA; clone size: many; V gene: TRBV12-3/TRBV12-4; CDR3 protein: CASSSGNEQFF; CDR3 DNA: TGTGCCAGCAGTTCGGGAAATGAGCAGTTCTTC
J gene: TRBJ1-2; D gene: TRBD1; clone size: NA; V gene: TRBV5-1; CDR3 protein: CASSIDRDGYTF; CDR3 DNA: TGCGCCAGCAGCATCGACAGGGACGGCTACACCTTC
J gene: TRBJ2-2; D gene: TRBD1; clone size: once; V gene: TRBV10-3; CDR3 protein: CAISIQGDTGELFF; CDR3 DNA: TGTGCCATCAGCATACAGGGGGACACCGGGGAGCTGTTTTTT
J gene: TRBJ2-1; D gene: NA; clone size: few; V gene: TRBV12-3/TRBV12-4; CDR3 protein: CASSPPGQRNEQFF; CDR3 DNA: TGTGCCAGCAGCCCCCCTGGTCAGAGGAATGAGCAGTTCTTC
J gene: TRBJ2-7; D gene: NA; clone size: NA; V gene: TRBV7-6; CDR3 protein: CASSSSTGRTSYEQYF; CDR3 DNA: TGTGCCAGCAGCTCGTCTACGGGACGGACCTCCTACGAGCAGTACTTC
J gene: TRBJ2-3; D gene: NA; clone size: NA; V gene: TRBV4-3; CDR3 protein: CASSQGLDGRYSTDTQYF; CDR3 DNA: TGCGCCAGCAGCCAAGGCTTGGACGGAAGGTACAGCACAGATACGCAGTATTTT
J gene: TRBJ2-1; D gene: NA; clone size: few; V gene: TRBV20-1; CDR3 protein: CSARDSGGSSSYNEQFF; CDR3 DNA: TGCAGTGCTAGAGATTCTGGCGGGTCGAGCTCCTACAATGAGCAGTTCTTC
J gene: TRBJ2-7; D gene: NA; clone size: NA; V gene: TRBV6-8; CDR3 protein: CASSYSSGLFGEQYF; CDR3 DNA: TGTGCCAGCAGTTACTCGAGTGGACTATTTGGTGAACAGTACTTC
J gene: TRBJ2-1; D gene: NA; clone size: many; V gene: TRBV6-2/TRBV6-3; CDR3 protein: CASSPQPGRDRYYNEQFF; CDR3 DNA: TGTGCCAGCAGCCCGCAACCGGGGAGGGACAGATATTACAATGAGCAGTTCTTC
J gene: TRBJ2-7; D gene: TRBD2; clone size: many; V gene: TRBV7-2; CDR3 protein: CASTEEASGYEQYF; CDR3 DNA: TGTGCCAGCACCGAAGAGGCTAGCGGGTACGAGCAGTACTTC
J gene: TRBJ1-6; D gene: NA; clone size: NA; V gene: TRBV11-2; CDR3 protein: CASSFDRQGYNSPLHF; CDR3 DNA: TGTGCCAGCAGCTTCGACAGGCAAGGCTATAATTCACCCCTCCACTTT
J gene: TRBJ2-7; D gene: TRBD1; clone size: many; V gene: TRBV7-2; CDR3 protein: CASSLGGQGAYEQYF; CDR3 DNA: TGTGCCAGCAGCTTAGGGGGACAGGGGGCCTACGAGCAGTACTTC
J gene: TRBJ2-3; D gene: TRBD2; clone size: many; V gene: TRBV28; CDR3 protein: CASSQAGRAQYF; CDR3 DNA: TGTGCCAGCAGCCAAGCGGGGAGGGCGCAGTATTTT
J gene: TRBJ1-5; D gene: NA; clone size: many; V gene: TRBV19; CDR3 protein: CASSRVEGNQPQHF; CDR3 DNA: TGTGCCAGTAGTCGGGTGGAGGGCAATCAGCCCCAGCATTTT
J gene: TRBJ1-2; D gene: TRBD1; clone size: NA; V gene: TRBV7-9; CDR3 protein: CASSPGTGLNVYGYTF; CDR3 DNA: TGTGCCAGCAGCCCCGGGACAGGGTTGAACGTATATGGCTACACCTTC
J gene: TRBJ1-6; D gene: NA; clone size: NA; V gene: TRBV4-2; CDR3 protein: CASSQLPGPTNSPLHF; CDR3 DNA: TGTGCCAGCAGCCAGCTCCCGGGTCCCACCAATTCACCCCTCCACTTT
J gene: TRBJ1-5; D gene: TRBD1; clone size: many; V gene: TRBV5-6; CDR3 protein: CASSLATRRTGVNQPQHF; CDR3 DNA: TGTGCCAGCAGCTTGGCGACGAGGAGGACAGGGGTCAATCAGCCCCAGCATTTT
J gene: TRBJ2-3; D gene: NA; clone size: few; V gene: TRBV7-2; CDR3 protein: CASSLVDYGGDTQYF; CDR3 DNA: TGTGCCAGCAGCTTAGTCGACTATGGAGGAGATACGCAGTATTTT
J gene: TRBJ2-1; D gene: TRBD2; clone size: NA; V gene: TRBV9; CDR3 protein: CASSVGVLAGANEQFF; CDR3 DNA: TGTGCCAGCAGCGTAGGCGTACTAGCGGGAGCGAATGAGCAGTTCTTC
J gene: TRBJ2-6; D gene: TRBD2; clone size: few; V gene: TRBV7-6; CDR3 protein: CATLTSGRSGANVLTF; CDR3 DNA: TGTGCCACCCTAACTAGCGGGAGATCTGGGGCCAACGTCCTGACTTTC
J gene: TRBJ1-1; D gene: NA; clone size: many; V gene: TRBV10-3; CDR3 protein: CAISGGGTEAFF; CDR3 DNA: TGTGCCATCAGTGGAGGGGGCACTGAAGCTTTCTTT
J gene: TRBJ2-7; D gene: TRBD1; clone size: few; V gene: TRBV11-3; CDR3 protein: CASSLRTGDTYEQYF; CDR3 DNA: TGTGCCAGCAGCTTAAGGACAGGGGACACCTACGAGCAGTACTTC
J gene: TRBJ2-1; D gene: NA; clone size: NA; V gene: TRBV20-1; CDR3 protein: CSARRPGIRANEQFF; CDR3 DNA: TGCAGTGCTAGGAGACCGGGAATACGGGCCAATGAGCAGTTCTTC
J gene: TRBJ2-7; D gene: NA; clone size: few; V gene: TRBV7-9; CDR3 protein: CASTLDWDASYEQYF; CDR3 DNA: TGTGCCAGCACCCTTGATTGGGACGCCTCCTACGAGCAGTACTTC
J gene: TRBJ2-6; D gene: NA; clone size: few; V gene: TRBV12-3/TRBV12-4; CDR3 protein: CASRGRGPRSGANVLTF; CDR3 DNA: TGTGCCAGCCGGGGTAGGGGACCACGCTCTGGGGCCAACGTCCTGACTTTC
J gene: TRBJ2-7; D gene: NA; clone size: many; V gene: TRBV28; CDR3 protein: CASSSPGRGYEQYF; CDR3 DNA: TGTGCCAGCAGTTCCCCGGGTAGGGGGTACGAGCAGTACTTC
J gene: TRBJ2-1; D gene: TRBD2; clone size: NA; V gene: TRBV15; CDR3 protein: CATSREPSGGALNEQFF; CDR3 DNA: TGTGCCACCAGCAGAGAACCGAGCGGGGGGGCCTTGAATGAGCAGTTCTTC
J gene: TRBJ1-5; D gene: TRBD1; clone size: few; V gene: TRBV6-6; CDR3 protein: CASKFGRQGVTQPQHF; CDR3 DNA: TGTGCCAGCAAATTTGGTAGACAGGGTGTGACTCAGCCCCAGCATTTT